This is a list of T cell receptor beta chains from one sample in a study of T cells in Graves' hyperthyroidism and ophthalmopathy. Via MiXCR, TCRdb re-called the multiplex PCR reads, giving one row per CDR3 protein. The sample gives more than 350,000 distinct CDR3 sequences, roughly 15% of which show up once; roughly a fifth is in the top ten. Sequencing was carried out using blood. The source of these receptors is a woman aged 55-70 years with Graves' ophthalmopathy. Each CDR3 is given with its conserved first and last residue. Each record gives: J gene, clone size, D gene, V gene, CDR3 DNA, CDR3 protein. The D gene is left open where the match is weak. The size entry is marked missing in some rows and otherwise reads once, few, many or a size class.

>TRBJ1-2|many|-|TRBV18
TGTGCCAGCTCACCCGGGGTGACCGATGGCTACACCTTC
CASSPGVTDGYTF
>TRBJ2-1|-|TRBD2|TRBV5-5
TGTGCCAGCAGCGGAGGGTGGGGTAGCGGGAGGAACAATGAGCAGTTCTTC
CASSGGWGSGRNNEQFF
>TRBJ2-1|many|TRBD2|TRBV7-2
TGTGCCAGCAGCTTAGCGAGTAGCGGGAGGGGGATTGAGCAGTTCTTC
CASSLASSGRGIEQFF
>TRBJ2-2|few|TRBD1|TRBV27
TGTGCCAGCAGAGGGACAGGGGTCAACACCGGGGAGCTGTTTTTT
CASRGTGVNTGELFF
>TRBJ2-6|many|-|TRBV5-1
TGCGCCAGCAGCTTGGCCGTCAGGGAAGCCGGGGCCAACGTCCTGACTTTC
CASSLAVREAGANVLTF
>TRBJ2-1|many|TRBD1|TRBV20-1
TGCAGTGCTAGAGATCTCTTAGAGGACAGGGGTGAGCAGTTCTTC
CSARDLLEDRGEQFF
>TRBJ1-4|few|-|TRBV7-9
TGTGCCAGCAGTTCCCCAGGGTTAACTAATGAAAAACTGTTTTTT
CASSSPGLTNEKLFF
>TRBJ1-5|many|-|TRBV2
TGTGCCAGCAGTGAAGGAAGGAGCAATCAGCCCCAGCATTTT
CASSEGRSNQPQHF
>TRBJ2-1|few|TRBD2|TRBV28
TGTGCCAGCAGTTTTGTCATAGGGAGGGCCTCCTTCGGCGATGAGCAGTTCTTC
CASSFVIGRASFGDEQFF
>TRBJ2-2|many|-|TRBV11-2
TGTGCCAGCAGGCCGACGAGCGGCCTCACCGGGGAGCTGTTTTTT
CASRPTSGLTGELFF
>TRBJ1-3|many|TRBD1|TRBV2
TGTGCCAGCAGACAGGGGGCTGGAAACACCATATATTTT
CASRQGAGNTIYF
>TRBJ2-7|few|TRBD2|TRBV18
TGTGCCAGCTCAATCCTAGCGGGAGTCGAGCAGTACTTC
CASSILAGVEQYF
>TRBJ2-6|many|-|TRBV4-1
TGCGCCAGCAGCCAAGTGGTTGCAGGTCTCTACGTCCTGACTTTC
CASSQVVAGLYVLTF
>TRBJ2-7|many|-|TRBV7-9
TGTGCCAGCAGCCCCCGTGGTGACGCCCGCTACGAGCAGTACTTC
CASSPRGDARYEQYF
>TRBJ2-5|-|-|TRBV5-1
TGCGCCAGCAGCTTTTTAGGAGGGGGACAAGAGACCCAGTACTTC
CASSFLGGGQETQYF
>TRBJ2-4|-|-|TRBV9
TGTGCCAGCAGCGTCGAGGGCAAAAACATTCAGTACTTC
CASSVEGKNIQYF
>TRBJ1-4|-|-|TRBV6-1
TGTGCCAGCACCCCGGTATTCGGTAATGAAAAACTGTTTTTT
CASTPVFGNEKLFF
>TRBJ2-1|many|-|TRBV5-1
TGCGCCAGCAGCTTTCTGACTAGCTCCTACAATGAGCAGTTCTTC
CASSFLTSSYNEQFF
>TRBJ2-7|-|-|TRBV28
TGTGCCAGCAGTACCGACACCTCTCACCGCTACGAGCAGTACTTC
CASSTDTSHRYEQYF
>TRBJ2-5|once|TRBD2|TRBV9
TGTGCCAGCAGCGTAGGGGTAGCGGGAGAGACCCAGTACTTC
CASSVGVAGETQYF
>TRBJ2-5|many|-|TRBV5-1
TGCGCCAGCAATCTGGGCCAGGGCGTAAAAGAGACCCAGTACTTC
CASNLGQGVKETQYF
>TRBJ2-6|few|-|TRBV10-3
TGTGCCATCAGTGAGGGGGCATCTGGGGCCAACGTCCTGACTTTC
CAISEGASGANVLTF
>TRBJ1-4|-|-|TRBV14
TGTGCCAGCAGCCAAAGCTACGAGGAAAAACTGTTTTTT
CASSQSYEEKLFF
>TRBJ2-1|many|TRBD2|TRBV30
TGTGCCTGGAGCCAAACTAGCGGGAGGCACAATGAGCAGTTCTTC
CAWSQTSGRHNEQFF
>TRBJ2-1|-|TRBD1|TRBV2
TGTGCCGGCAGTAGACAGGGGGATTACAATGAGCAGTTCTTC
CAGSRQGDYNEQFF
>TRBJ1-5|-|TRBD1|TRBV5-6
TGTGCCAGCAGCTTGGCCGCGACAGGGGGGAGTCAGCCCCAGCATTTT
CASSLAATGGSQPQHF
>TRBJ2-3|few|-|TRBV7-9
TGTGCCAGCAGACGAGAGTCCACAGATACGCAGTATTTT
CASRRESTDTQYF
>TRBJ2-1|few|TRBD2|TRBV7-8
TGTGCCAGCAGCTTAGCACGGGGCGGGAGAAATGAGCAGTTCTTC
CASSLARGGRNEQFF
>TRBJ2-1|many|-|TRBV3-1
TGTGCCAGCAGCCAAGACCTCCGAGGGTCCTACAATGAGCAGTTCTTC
CASSQDLRGSYNEQFF
>TRBJ2-7|many|-|TRBV12-3/TRBV12-4
TGTGCCAGCAGTCCTACAGGGAACTACGAGCAGTACTTC
CASSPTGNYEQYF
>TRBJ2-3|many|TRBD2|TRBV3-1
TGTGCCAGCAGCCAAGTGATAACAGCGGGGGATACGCAGTATTTT
CASSQVITAGDTQYF
>TRBJ2-3|once|TRBD2|TRBV3-1
TGTGCCAGCAGCCAGGGACTAGCGGGAGAACGCACAGATACGCAGTATTTT
CASSQGLAGERTDTQYF
>TRBJ1-6|many|-|TRBV3-1
TGTGCCAGCAGCCAAGATGATTTGACAGGAGCCGGCGGTGTAACCCTCCACTTT
CASSQDDLTGAGGVTLHF
>TRBJ2-1|many|-|TRBV10-3
TGTGCCATCAGTGAGTCAGCCGGGGGGACAGGTTACAATGAGCAGTTCTTC
CAISESAGGTGYNEQFF
>TRBJ1-2|many|-|TRBV2
TGTGCCAGCAGTGTCCTCCTGTCGGGGAATGGCTACACCTTC
CASSVLLSGNGYTF
>TRBJ1-2|-|-|TRBV6-6
TGTGCCAGCAGTTACTCTGAGGGTTATACTGATGGCTACACCTTC
CASSYSEGYTDGYTF
>TRBJ2-7|many|TRBD1|TRBV4-1
TGCGCCAGCAGCCAGCCGGGACAGGGAATCTACGAGCAGTACTTC
CASSQPGQGIYEQYF
>TRBJ2-1|many|-|TRBV11-2
TGTGCCAGCAGTTGGGGCGGGAACTACAATGAGCAGTTCTTC
CASSWGGNYNEQFF
>TRBJ2-5|few|-|TRBV7-9
TGTGCCAGCAGCTTAGCGTTTGGGGGCGGAGAGACCCAGTACTTC
CASSLAFGGGETQYF
>TRBJ2-2|-|TRBD2|TRBV7-9
TGTGCCAGCAGCGTCAGTAGCGGGAGGGTGGAGCTGTTTTTT
CASSVSSGRVELFF
>TRBJ2-1|-|TRBD2|TRBV2
TGTGTGAGCCGGGGGGTGCGGAATGAGCAGTTCTTC
CVSRGVRNEQFF
>TRBJ2-7|many|-|TRBV2
TGTGCCAGCACTATGGGGGTCGAGCAGTACTTC
CASTMGVEQYF
>TRBJ2-7|many|TRBD1|TRBV5-4
TGTGCCAGCAGCTTGGTTACAGGGGGCGGGTACGAGCAGTACTTC
CASSLVTGGGYEQYF
>TRBJ2-3|few|-|TRBV6-1
TGTGCCAGCAGTGAAGAAGGAGGCAATACGCAGTATTTT
CASSEEGGNTQYF
>TRBJ1-5|few|-|TRBV12-3/TRBV12-4
TGTGCCAGCACCGTGGACATCGGCCAGCCCCAGCATTTT
CASTVDIGQPQHF
>TRBJ2-7|-|-|TRBV19
TGTGCCAGTAGTATCTCAGCGACATATAACTACGAGCAGTACTTC
CASSISATYNYEQYF
>TRBJ1-2|many|-|TRBV30
TGTGCCTGGAGTCTTAACTATGGCTACACCTTC
CAWSLNYGYTF
>TRBJ1-6|many|-|TRBV3-1
TGTGCCAGCAGCCGTGGGGGCGGATATTCACCCCTCCACTTT
CASSRGGGYSPLHF
>TRBJ2-5|many|TRBD2|TRBV7-9
TGTGCCAGCAGCTTATTGGCGGGAGGGCGGTTTCAAGAGACCCAGTACTTC
CASSLLAGGRFQETQYF
>TRBJ1-2|few|-|TRBV6-1
TGTGCCAGCAGTTCCACCTCGGGGGGGGCCCTCCCTAGATATGGCTACACCTTC
CASSSTSGGALPRYGYTF
>TRBJ2-3|many|-|TRBV13
TGTGCCAGCAGTCTGGGGCTCAGGATCACAGATACGCAGTATTTT
CASSLGLRITDTQYF